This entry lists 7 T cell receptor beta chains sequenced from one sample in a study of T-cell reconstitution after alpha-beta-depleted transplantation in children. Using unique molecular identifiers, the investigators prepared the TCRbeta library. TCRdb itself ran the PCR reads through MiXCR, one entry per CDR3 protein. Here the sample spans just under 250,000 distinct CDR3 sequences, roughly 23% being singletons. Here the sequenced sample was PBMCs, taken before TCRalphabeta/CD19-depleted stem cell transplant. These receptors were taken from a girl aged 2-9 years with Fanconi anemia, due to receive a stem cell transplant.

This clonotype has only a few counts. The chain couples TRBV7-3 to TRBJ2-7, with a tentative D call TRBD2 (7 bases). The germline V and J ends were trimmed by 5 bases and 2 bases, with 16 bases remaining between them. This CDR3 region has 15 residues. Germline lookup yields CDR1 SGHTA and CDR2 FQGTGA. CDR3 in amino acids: CASSVEGGRPYEQYF. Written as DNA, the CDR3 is TGTGCCAGCAGCGTAGAGGGGGGGCGGCCCTACGAGCAGTACTTC.

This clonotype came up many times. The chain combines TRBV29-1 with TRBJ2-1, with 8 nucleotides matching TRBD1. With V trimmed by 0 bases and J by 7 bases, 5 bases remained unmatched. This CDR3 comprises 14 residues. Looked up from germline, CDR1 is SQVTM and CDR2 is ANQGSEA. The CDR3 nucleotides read TGCAGCGTTGAAGATAGGCAGGGGGCGAATGAGCAGTTCTTC. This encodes CSVEDRQGANEQFF.

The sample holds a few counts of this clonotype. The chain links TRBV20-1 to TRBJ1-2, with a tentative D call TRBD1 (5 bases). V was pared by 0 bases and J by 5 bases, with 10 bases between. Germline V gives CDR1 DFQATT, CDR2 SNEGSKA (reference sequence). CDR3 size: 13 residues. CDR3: CSARDDSLYGYTF. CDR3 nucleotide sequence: TGCAGTGCTAGAGATGACAGCCTTTATGGCTACACCTTC.

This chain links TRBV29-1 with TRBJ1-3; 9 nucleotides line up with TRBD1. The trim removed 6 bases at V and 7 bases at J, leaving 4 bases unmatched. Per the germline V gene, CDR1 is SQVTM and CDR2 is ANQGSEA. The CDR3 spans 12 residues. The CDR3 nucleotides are TGCAGCGTAGGACAGGGGAAGAACACCATATATTTT. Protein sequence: CSVGQGKNTIYF.

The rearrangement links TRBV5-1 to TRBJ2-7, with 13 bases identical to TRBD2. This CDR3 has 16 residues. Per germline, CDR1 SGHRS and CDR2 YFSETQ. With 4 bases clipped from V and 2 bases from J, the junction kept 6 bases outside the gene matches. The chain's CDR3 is CASSDAGLAGTYEQYF. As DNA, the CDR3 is TGCGCCAGCAGCGACGCGGGACTAGCGGGAACCTACGAGCAGTACTTC.

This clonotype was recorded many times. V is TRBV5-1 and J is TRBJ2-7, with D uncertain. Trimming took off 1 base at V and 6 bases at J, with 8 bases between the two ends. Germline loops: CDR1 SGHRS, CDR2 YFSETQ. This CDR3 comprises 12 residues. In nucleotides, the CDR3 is TGCGCCAGCAGCTTGAATACGGGCGAGCAGTACTTC. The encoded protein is CASSLNTGEQYF. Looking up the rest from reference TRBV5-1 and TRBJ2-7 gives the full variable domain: KAGVTQTPRYLIKTRGQQVTLSCSPISGHRSVSWYQQTPGQGLQFLFEYFSETQRNKGNFPGRFSGRQFSNSRSEMNVSTLELGDSALYLCASSLNTGEQYFGPGTRLTVT.

The CDR3 DNA reads TGTGCCATCAGTGCAGGGGAAGAGACCCAGTACTTC. Translated, it gives CAISAGEETQYF. This chain connects TRBV10-3 to TRBJ2-5; possible D gene TRBD1, 6 bases. This CDR3 is built from 12 residues. V was clipped by 4 bases and J by 3 bases, with 6 bases between them. Germline values: CDR1 ENHRY, CDR2 SYGVKD.